Included here is one T cell receptor beta chain sequence, with context. As handled by the study authors: The authors estimated nucleated cell counts from reference gene primer amplification. This table comes from immunoSEQ multiplex PCR, and its TCRdb copy is limited to in-frame clones, with some not included. D and trimming were read from the DNA, whereas the V and J calls and clone size are those reported in that table. The data hold 250,000 to 350,000 clones, with about 87% observed a single time. The sample originates from a study of blood T cell repertoires in COVID-19. V was clipped by 0 bases and J by 4 bases; unmatched bases: 11. This CDR3 has 18 amino acids. Germline CDR1 reads LNHDA; CDR2 reads SQIVND (reference sequence). Participants were aged about 18 to 89 years from approximately 24 US areas. Membership in each cohort depended on participant-reported clinical history. What the recovered Cohort 3 donors had was two negative PCRs, clearance, or symptom resolution.

The V call is TRBV19, the J call TRBJ2-3; 9 bases agree with TRBD2. Sequences were obtained from PBMCs or T cells enriched from blood (not recorded which). This TCR came from a woman aged 18-29 years who had recovered from COVID-19. This CDR3 is CASSIDPASGGFADTQYF. DNA of the CDR3: TGTGCCAGTAGTATAGATCCGGCGAGCGGGGGGTTCGCAGATACGCAGTATTTT.